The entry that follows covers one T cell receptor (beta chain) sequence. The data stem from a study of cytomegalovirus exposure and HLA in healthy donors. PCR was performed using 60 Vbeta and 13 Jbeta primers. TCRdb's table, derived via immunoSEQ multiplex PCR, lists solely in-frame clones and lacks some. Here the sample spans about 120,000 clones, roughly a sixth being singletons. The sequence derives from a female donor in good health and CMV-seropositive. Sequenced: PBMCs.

Written as DNA, the CDR3 is TGCGCCAGCAGCCAAGGCCGCGGAAACTCGAACACTGAAGCTTTCTTT. This codes for CASSQGRGNSNTEAFF. This chain uses TRBV4-1 with TRBJ1-1; D remains ambiguous. The CDR3 is made up of 16 amino acids. Germline V gene data show CDR1 as MGHRA and CDR2 as YSYEKL. V lost 1 base and J lost 1, with 13 bases in between.